This passage covers 8 T cell receptor beta chains from one sample sequenced in a study of identical twins. TCRdb redid the calling of the 5' RACE reads with MiXCR, one entry per CDR3 protein. Among some 460,000 distinct CDR3 sequences listed, approximately 15% were seen once. Another study also made use of these data, one on yellow fever vaccine responses in identical twins.

Sequencing was done on a sample of CD4+ T cells sorted from blood. These receptors were collected from a woman under 30 in good health.

The chain combines TRBV3-1 with TRBJ2-1; a weak D match, TRBD2 (5 bases). The CDR3 runs 12 residues. Germline CDR1 and CDR2: LGHDT and YNNKEL (reference sequence). Trimming removed 0 bases from V and 9 bases from J, with 6 bases in between. The CDR3 here is CASSQDAGEQFF. The CDR3 DNA follows: TGTGCCAGCAGCCAAGATGCGGGTGAGCAGTTCTTC.

In its sample, this clonotype was seen many times. Written as DNA, the CDR3 is TGTGCCAGCAGCTATCGGGGTCTTCACGAGCAGTACTTC. Protein sequence: CASSYRGLHEQYF. The chain has TRBV5-6 and TRBJ2-7; TRBD2 might be the D (5 bases). This CDR3 is 13 amino acids long. In germline, CDR1 is SGHDT, CDR2 YYEEEE. Trimming removed 3 bases from V and 5 bases from J, with 12 bases in between.

The chain joins TRBV6-2 or TRBV6-3 to TRBJ2-5, with D tentatively TRBD1 (6 bases). The CDR3 spans 17 residues. Trimming stripped 6 bases from V and 5 bases from J, with 25 bases between. Germline CDR1 and CDR2: MNHEY and SVGEGT. CDR3 DNA sequence: TGTGCCAGCAGAGAAGGGACAACCGTCCCCGCTTTGGAGACCCAGTACTTC. Amino acid sequence: CASREGTTVPALETQYF.

This sequence joins TRBV12-3 or TRBV12-4 and TRBJ2-5; 8 bases match TRBD1. The CDR3 covers 16 residues. The J segment lost 4 bases and the V segment lost 5 bases, leaving 12 bases of the junction unmatched. The chain's CDR3 is CASSSPGTGRGETQYF. The CDR3 nucleotides read TGTGCCAGCAGTAGTCCCGGGACAGGTAGGGGAGAGACCCAGTACTTC.

The table lists this clonotype with a few counts. CDR3: CASSQNRGASTDTQYF. In DNA form, the CDR3 reads TGTGCCAGCTCACAGAATCGGGGGGCGAGCACAGATACGCAGTATTTT. The V and J genes are TRBV18 and TRBJ2-3; D may be TRBD2 (7 bases). Germline CDR1 is KGHSH and CDR2 is LQKENI. The germline V and J ends were trimmed by 4 bases and 0 bases, with 14 bases remaining between them. This CDR3 spans 16 amino acids.

This chain links TRBV20-1 with TRBJ2-3; TRBD2 matches at 7 bases. Germline values: CDR1 DFQATT, CDR2 SNEGSKA (reference sequence). The ends lost 2 bases at V and 2 bases at J; junction bases unmatched: 13. CDR3 length: 17 amino acids. The CDR3 sequence: CSARPFGGVSHTDTQYF. CDR3 bases: TGCAGTGCTAGACCCTTTGGGGGGGTGAGCCACACAGATACGCAGTATTTT.

The rearrangement uses TRBV24-1 and TRBJ2-1, with 8 bases aligning to TRBD1. CDR1 KGHDR and CDR2 SFDVKD come from the germline V gene. Losses at the gene ends were 4 bases for V and 6 bases for J; bases not matched to a gene: 7. The CDR3 has 15 amino acids. The CDR3 reads CATSDRSTGGNEQFF. CDR3 nucleotide sequence: TGTGCCACCAGTGACCGTAGTACAGGGGGCAATGAGCAGTTCTTC.

This chain joins TRBV28 and TRBJ2-7, with 10 bases matching TRBD2. The V gene end was trimmed by 4 bases and the J gene end by 0 bases; junction bases not matched to a gene: 6. The CDR3 consists of 16 residues. Germline V lookup: CDR1 MDHEN, CDR2 SYDVKM. CDR3 nucleotides: TGTGCCAGCAGTTACGAACTAGCGGGGCCCTCCTACGAGCAGTACTTC. Protein product: CASSYELAGPSYEQYF.